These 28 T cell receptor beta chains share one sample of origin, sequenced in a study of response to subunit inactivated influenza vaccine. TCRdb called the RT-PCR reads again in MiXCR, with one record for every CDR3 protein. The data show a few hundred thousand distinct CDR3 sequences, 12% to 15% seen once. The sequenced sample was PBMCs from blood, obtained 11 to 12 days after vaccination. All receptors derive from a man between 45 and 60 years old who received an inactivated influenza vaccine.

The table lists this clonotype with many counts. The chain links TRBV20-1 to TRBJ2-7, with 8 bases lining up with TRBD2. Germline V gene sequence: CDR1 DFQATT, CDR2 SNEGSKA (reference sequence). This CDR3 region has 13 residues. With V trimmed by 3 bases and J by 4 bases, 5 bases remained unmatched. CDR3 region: CSARETSDYEQYF. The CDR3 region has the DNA TGCAGTGCTAGGGAGACTAGCGATTACGAGCAGTACTTC.

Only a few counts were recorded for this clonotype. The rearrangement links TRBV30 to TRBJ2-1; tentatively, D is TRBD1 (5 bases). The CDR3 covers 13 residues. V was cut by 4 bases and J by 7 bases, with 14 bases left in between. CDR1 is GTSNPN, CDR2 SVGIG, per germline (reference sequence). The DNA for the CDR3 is TGTGCCTGGAATCGACAGACTCGGAATGAGCAGTTCTTC. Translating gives CAWNRQTRNEQFF.

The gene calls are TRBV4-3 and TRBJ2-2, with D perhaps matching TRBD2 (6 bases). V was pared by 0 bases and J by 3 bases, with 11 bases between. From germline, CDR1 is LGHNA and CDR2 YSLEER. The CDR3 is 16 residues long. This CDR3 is CASSQEWRGYTGELFF. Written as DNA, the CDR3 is TGCGCCAGCAGCCAAGAATGGCGGGGATACACCGGGGAGCTGTTTTTT.

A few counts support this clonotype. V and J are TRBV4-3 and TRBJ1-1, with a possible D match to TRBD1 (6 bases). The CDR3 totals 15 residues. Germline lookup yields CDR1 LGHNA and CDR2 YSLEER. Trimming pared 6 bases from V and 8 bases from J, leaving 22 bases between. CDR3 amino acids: CASRLSREPDREAFF. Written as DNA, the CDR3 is TGCGCCAGCAGATTAAGTCGGGAGCCCGACAGGGAAGCTTTCTTT.

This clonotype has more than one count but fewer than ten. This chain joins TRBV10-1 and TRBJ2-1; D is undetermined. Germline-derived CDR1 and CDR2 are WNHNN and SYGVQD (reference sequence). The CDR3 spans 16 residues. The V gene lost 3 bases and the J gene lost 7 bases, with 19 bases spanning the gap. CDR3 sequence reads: CASSDPGVAARNEQFF. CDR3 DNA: TGCGCCAGCAGTGACCCCGGAGTGGCGGCGAGGAATGAGCAGTTCTTC.

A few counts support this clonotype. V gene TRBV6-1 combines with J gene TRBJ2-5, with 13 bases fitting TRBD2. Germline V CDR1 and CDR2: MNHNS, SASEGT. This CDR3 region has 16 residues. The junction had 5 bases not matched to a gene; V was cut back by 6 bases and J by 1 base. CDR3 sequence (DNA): TGTGCCAGCAGCCGATGGACTAGCGGGGGCCAAGAGACCCAGTACTTC. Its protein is CASSRWTSGGQETQYF.

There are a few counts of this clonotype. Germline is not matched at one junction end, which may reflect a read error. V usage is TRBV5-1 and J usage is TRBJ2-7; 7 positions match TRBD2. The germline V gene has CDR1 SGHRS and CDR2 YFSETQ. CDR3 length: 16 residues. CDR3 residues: CASSSTPPGERGHLNF. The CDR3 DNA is TGCGCCAGCAGCTCGACACCCCCCGGGGAGCGGGGCCATCTGAACTTC.

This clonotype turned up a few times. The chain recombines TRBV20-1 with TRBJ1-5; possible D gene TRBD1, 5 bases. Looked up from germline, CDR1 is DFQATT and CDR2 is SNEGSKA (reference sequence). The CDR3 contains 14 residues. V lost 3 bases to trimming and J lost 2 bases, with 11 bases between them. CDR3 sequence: CSASVTGGNQPQHF. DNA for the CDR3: TGCAGTGCTAGTGTTACAGGTGGCAATCAGCCCCAGCATTTT.

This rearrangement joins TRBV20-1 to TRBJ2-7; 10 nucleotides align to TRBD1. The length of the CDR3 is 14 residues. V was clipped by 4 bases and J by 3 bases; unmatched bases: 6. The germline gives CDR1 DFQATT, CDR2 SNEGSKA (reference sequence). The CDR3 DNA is TGCAGTGCTAACGACAGGGGGCTGGACTACGAGCAGTACTTC. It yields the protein CSANDRGLDYEQYF.

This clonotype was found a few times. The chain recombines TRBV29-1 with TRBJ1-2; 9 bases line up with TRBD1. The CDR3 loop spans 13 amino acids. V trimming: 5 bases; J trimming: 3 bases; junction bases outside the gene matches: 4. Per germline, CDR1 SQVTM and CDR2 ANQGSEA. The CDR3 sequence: CSVTDRGDYGYTF. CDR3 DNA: TGCAGCGTTACCGACAGGGGGGACTATGGCTACACCTTC.

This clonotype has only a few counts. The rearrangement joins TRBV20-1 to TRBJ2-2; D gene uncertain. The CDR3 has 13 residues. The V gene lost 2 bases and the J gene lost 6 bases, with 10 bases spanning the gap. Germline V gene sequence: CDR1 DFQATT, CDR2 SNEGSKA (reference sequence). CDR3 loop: CSARLGWAGELFF. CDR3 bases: TGCAGTGCTAGATTAGGGTGGGCCGGGGAGCTGTTTTTT.

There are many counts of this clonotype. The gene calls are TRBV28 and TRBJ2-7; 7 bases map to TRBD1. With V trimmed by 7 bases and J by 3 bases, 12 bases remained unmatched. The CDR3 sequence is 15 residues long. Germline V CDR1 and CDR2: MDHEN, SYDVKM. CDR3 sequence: CASTREGQALYEQYF. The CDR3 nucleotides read TGTGCCAGCACTCGGGAAGGACAGGCCCTCTACGAGCAGTACTTC.

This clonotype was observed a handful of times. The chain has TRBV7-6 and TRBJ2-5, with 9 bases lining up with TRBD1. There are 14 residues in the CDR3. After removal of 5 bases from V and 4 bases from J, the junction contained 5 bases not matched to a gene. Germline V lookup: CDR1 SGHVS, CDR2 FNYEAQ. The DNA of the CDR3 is TGTGCCAGCAGCACGGGACAGGGCAGAGAGACCCAGTACTTC. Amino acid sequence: CASSTGQGRETQYF.

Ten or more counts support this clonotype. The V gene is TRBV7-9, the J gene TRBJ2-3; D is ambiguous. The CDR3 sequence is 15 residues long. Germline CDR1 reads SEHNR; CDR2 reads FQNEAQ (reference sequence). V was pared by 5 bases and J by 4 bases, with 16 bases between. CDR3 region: CASSQRFGQADTQYF. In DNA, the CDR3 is TGTGCCAGCAGCCAGCGATTCGGTCAGGCAGATACGCAGTATTTT.

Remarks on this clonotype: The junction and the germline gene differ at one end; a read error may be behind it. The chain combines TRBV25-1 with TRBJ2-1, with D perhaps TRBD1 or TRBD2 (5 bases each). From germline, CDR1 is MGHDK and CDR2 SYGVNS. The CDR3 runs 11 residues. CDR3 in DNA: TGCGGGGCAAGCTCCTACAATGAGCAGTTCTTC. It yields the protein CGASSYNEQFF.

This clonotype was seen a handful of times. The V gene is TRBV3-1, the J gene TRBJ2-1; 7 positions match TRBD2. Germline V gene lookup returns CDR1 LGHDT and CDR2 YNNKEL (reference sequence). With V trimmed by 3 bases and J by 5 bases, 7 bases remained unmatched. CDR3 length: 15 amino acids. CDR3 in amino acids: CASSQVTSANNEQFF. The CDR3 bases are TGTGCCAGCAGCCAGGTCACTAGCGCGAACAATGAGCAGTTCTTC.

The CDR3 nucleotides read TGTGCCAGCAAACAAGGGGGCGCTCATGGCTACACCTTC. It translates to CASKQGGAHGYTF. The V call is TRBV27, the J call TRBJ1-2; 7 nucleotides align to TRBD1. The CDR3 covers 13 residues. The V gene end was trimmed by 7 bases and the J gene end by 6 bases; junction bases not matched to a gene: 8. CDR1 and CDR2 (germline): MNHEY, SMNVEV (reference sequence).

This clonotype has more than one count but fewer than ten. The CDR3 spells CSAREGQAGEKLFF. DNA for the CDR3: TGCAGTGCTAGAGAAGGACAGGCGGGCGAAAAACTGTTTTTT. The V gene is TRBV20-1, the J gene TRBJ1-4; 7 bases agree with TRBD1. CDR1 and CDR2 (germline): DFQATT, SNEGSKA (reference sequence). The V and J ends lost 0 bases and 8 bases, in that order; junction bases with no gene match: 6. CDR3 length: 14 amino acids.

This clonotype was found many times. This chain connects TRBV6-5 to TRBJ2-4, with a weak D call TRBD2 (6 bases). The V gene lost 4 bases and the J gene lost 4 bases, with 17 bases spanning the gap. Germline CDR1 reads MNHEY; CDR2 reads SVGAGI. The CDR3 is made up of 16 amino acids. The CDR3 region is CASSSLGGRGKNIQYF. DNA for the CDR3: TGTGCCAGCAGTTCCCTCGGGGGACGTGGGAAAAACATTCAGTACTTC.

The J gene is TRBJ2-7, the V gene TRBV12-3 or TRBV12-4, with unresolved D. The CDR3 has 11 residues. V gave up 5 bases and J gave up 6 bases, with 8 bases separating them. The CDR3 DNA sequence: TGTGCCAGCAGTCCCAGTTTCGAGCAGTACTTC. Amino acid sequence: CASSPSFEQYF.

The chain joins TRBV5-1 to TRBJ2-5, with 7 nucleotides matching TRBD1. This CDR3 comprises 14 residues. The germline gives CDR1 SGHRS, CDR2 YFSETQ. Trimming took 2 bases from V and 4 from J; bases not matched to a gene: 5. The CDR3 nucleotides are TGCGCCAGCAGCTTTAGGGACAGTTCAGAGACCCAGTACTTC. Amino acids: CASSFRDSSETQYF.

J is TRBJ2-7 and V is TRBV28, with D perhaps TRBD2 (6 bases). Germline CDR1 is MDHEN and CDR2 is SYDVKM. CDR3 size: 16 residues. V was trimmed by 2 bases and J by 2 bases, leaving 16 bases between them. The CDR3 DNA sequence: TGTGCCAGCAGTTTAAAACTAGCCGCACCCCCCTACGAGCAGTACTTC. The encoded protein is CASSLKLAAPPYEQYF. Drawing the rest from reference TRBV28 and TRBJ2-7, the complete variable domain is DVKVTQSSRYLVKRTGEKVFLECVQDMDHENMFWYRQDPGLGLRLIYFSYDVKMKEKGDIPEGYSVSREKKERFSLILESASTNQTSMYLCASSLKLAAPPYEQYFGPGTRLTVT.

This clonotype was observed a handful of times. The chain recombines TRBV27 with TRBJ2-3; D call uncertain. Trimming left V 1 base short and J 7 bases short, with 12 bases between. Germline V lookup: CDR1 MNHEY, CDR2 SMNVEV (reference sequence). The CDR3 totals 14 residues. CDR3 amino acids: CASSLYRTRHTQYF. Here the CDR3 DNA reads TGTGCCAGCAGTTTATACCGAACTCGTCATACGCAGTATTTT.

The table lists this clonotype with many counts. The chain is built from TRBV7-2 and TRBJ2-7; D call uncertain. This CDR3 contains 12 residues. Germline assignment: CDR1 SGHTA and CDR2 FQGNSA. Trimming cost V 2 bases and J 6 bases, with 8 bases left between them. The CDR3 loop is CASSLIFSEQYF. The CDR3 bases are TGTGCCAGCAGCTTAATCTTCAGCGAGCAGTACTTC.

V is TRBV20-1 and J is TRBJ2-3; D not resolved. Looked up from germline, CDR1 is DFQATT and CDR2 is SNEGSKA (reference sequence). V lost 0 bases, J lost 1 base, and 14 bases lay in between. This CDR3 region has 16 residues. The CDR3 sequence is CSARDFLPRRTDTQYF. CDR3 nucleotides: TGCAGTGCTAGAGATTTTCTCCCCAGGCGCACAGATACGCAGTATTTT.

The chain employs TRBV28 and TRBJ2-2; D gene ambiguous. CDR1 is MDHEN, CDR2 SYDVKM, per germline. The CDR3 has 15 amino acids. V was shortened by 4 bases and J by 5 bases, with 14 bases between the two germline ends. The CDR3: CASSYPYVRTGELFF. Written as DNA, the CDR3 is TGTGCCAGCAGTTACCCCTACGTTCGTACCGGGGAGCTGTTTTTT.

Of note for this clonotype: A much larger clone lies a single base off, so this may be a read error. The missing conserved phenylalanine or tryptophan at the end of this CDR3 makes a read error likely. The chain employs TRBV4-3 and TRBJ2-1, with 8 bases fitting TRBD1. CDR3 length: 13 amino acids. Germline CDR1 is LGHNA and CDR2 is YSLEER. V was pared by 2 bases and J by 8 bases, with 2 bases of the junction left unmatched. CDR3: CASSQQTGDEQFI. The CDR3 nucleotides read TGCGCCAGCAGCCAACAGACAGGGGATGAGCAGTTCATC.

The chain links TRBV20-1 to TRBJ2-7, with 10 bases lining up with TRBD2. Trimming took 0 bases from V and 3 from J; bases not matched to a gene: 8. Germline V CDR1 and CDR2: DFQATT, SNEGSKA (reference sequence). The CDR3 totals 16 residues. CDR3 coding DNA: TGCAGTGCTAGAGACGAAAGCGGGAGGGCATACTACGAGCAGTACTTC. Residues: CSARDESGRAYYEQYF.